The clone carrying this T cell receptor beta chain was seen once. Antigen: not known. TCRdb's copy holds only in-frame clones and misses some; the assay was immunoSEQ multiplex PCR. The sample includes roughly 76,000 clones, approximately 83% of them seen just once. The data stem from a study of OX40 agonist ivuxolimab in advanced cancers. The CDR3 runs to 13 residues. Trimming removed 5 bases from V and 0 bases from J, with 8 bases in between. The germline V gene encodes CDR1 SNHLY and CDR2 FYNNEI. Points from the study as a whole: Clonal expansion from baseline to week 6 occurred in both CD4+ and CD8+ T cells.

This TCR was recovered from an adult with an advanced solid tumor such as melanoma, head and neck, liver or kidney cancer. V and J are TRBV2 and TRBJ2-7; a possible D gene is TRBD2 (5 bases). Sequences were derived from CD4+ or CD8+ T cells sorted from blood, sampled in a trial of the OX40 agonist ivuxolimab. The CDR3 DNA reads TGTGCCAGCAGTTATGGGAGCTCCTACGAGCAGTACTTC. Translating gives CASSYGSSYEQYF.